This TCR beta chain originates from a study of monozygotic twins with inflammatory bowel disease. Whole-study results and caveats: The study found lower TCRbeta diversity (inverse Simpson) in IBD patients than in healthy co-twins.

Germline V gene sequence: CDR1 SQVTM, CDR2 ANQGSEA. The CDR3 spans 12 residues. In regard to this clonotype: The antigen remains unidentified.

TCRdb re-called the 5' RACE reads and catalogs CDR3 proteins one per entry, DNA excluded. Listed are fewer than 550,000 distinct CDR3 sequences; 2% to 2.5% falls within the top ten. The clonotype originates from a human donor with ulcerative colitis or Crohn's disease, or a healthy co-twin of an affected twin (not recorded which). Material for sequencing was blood. The chain links TRBV29-1 to TRBJ2-2; TCRdb names TRBD2, which stays unverified in the absence of DNA. This CDR3 is CSVSIGVGELFF.